This record looks at one T cell receptor (beta chain) sequence and its context. Its antigen is still unknown. This sample is drawn from a study of shared clonotypes between healthy human individuals. General study results and limits: What naive subsets generally showed was a larger estimated richness than memory subsets showed. What limited the represented genetic and exposure-history diversity was the small number of donors.

Deletions cut 6 bases from V and 5 bases from J, with 12 bases between. This CDR3 has 13 amino acids. CDR1 and CDR2 from the germline V gene are SEHNR and FQNEAQ (reference sequence). It was across several immunoSEQ plates that each subset's genomic DNA was evenly split. The table came from immunoSEQ multiplex PCR; TCRdb's copy has only in-frame clones and leaves some out. The data contain fewer than 3 million clones, 80% to 95% of them singletons. Those who donated were healthy HIV-negative adults, with no recent acute infections or vaccinations reported. Sequencing was done on a sample of naive CD4+ T cells from PBMCs. Specified subset: CD45RA+ positively selected. The chain combines TRBV7-9 with TRBJ2-3; no reliable D call. The receptor comes from a man between 18 and 35 years old in good health. Some clones in this sample may be carry-over from other donors' samples. The CDR3, as DNA: TGTGCCAGCAGGTCCCAGGCACAAGATACGCAGTATTTT. Translated: CASRSQAQDTQYF. Together with reference TRBV7-9 and TRBJ2-3, the CDR3 gives the full variable domain: DTGVSQNPRHKITKRGQNVTFRCDPISEHNRLYWYRQTLGQGPEFLTYFQNEAQLEKSRLLSDRFSAERPKGSFSTLEIQRTEQGDSAMYLCASRSQAQDTQYFGPGTRLTVL.